What follows are 20 T cell receptor beta chains derived from one specimen sequenced in a study of blood T cell repertoires in COVID-19. Repertoires were generated with immunoSEQ multiplex PCR, while TCRdb's copy carries only in-frame clones and drops some. This table holds approximately 170,000 clones, more than 75% found once. Sequencing used peripheral blood. The receptors originated from a woman of 80 years or more with COVID-19, enrolled during active disease.

The chain uses TRBV7-6 and TRBJ2-7; D is ambiguous. The length of the CDR3 is 13 residues. CDR1 is SGHVS and CDR2 is FNYEAQ in the germline V gene. V gave up 1 base and J gave up 4 bases, with 8 bases separating them. CDR3 sequence: CASSLDESYEQYF. CDR3 nucleotides: TGTGCCAGCAGCTTAGATGAGTCGTACGAGCAGTACTTC.

The chain is built from TRBV6-2 or TRBV6-3 and TRBJ1-1; D gene unclear. The CDR3 covers 16 residues. V lost 2 bases to trimming and J lost 5 bases, with 18 bases between them. Looked up from germline, CDR1 is MNHEY and CDR2 is SVGEGT. CDR3 sequence: CASSYDFSNYDTEAFF. The CDR3, as DNA: TGTGCCAGCAGTTACGACTTTTCAAACTATGATACTGAAGCTTTCTTT.

V and J are TRBV3-1 (or the pseudogene TRBV3-2) and TRBJ2-5; 14 bases map to TRBD2. The CDR3 loop spans 15 amino acids. Germline CDR1 is LGHDT and CDR2 is YNNKEL (reference sequence). V shed 4 bases and J 5 bases; nucleotides not matched to a gene: 3. Here the CDR3 reads CASSPGLAGAETQYF. As DNA, the CDR3 is TGTGCCAGCAGCCCGGGACTAGCGGGAGCTGAGACCCAGTACTTC.

This clone has a handful of counts. The chain combines TRBV15 with TRBJ1-3; D gene ambiguous. V lost 3 bases and J 0 bases, leaving 12 bases between the germline ends. This CDR3 comprises 16 residues. Germline V lookup: CDR1 LNHNV, CDR2 YYDKDF (reference sequence). The CDR3 reads CATSRAFDISGNTIYF. CDR3 coding DNA: TGTGCCACCAGCAGGGCGTTTGACATCTCTGGAAACACCATATATTTT.

V usage is TRBV18 and J usage is TRBJ2-2; D is unresolved. Germline values: CDR1 KGHSH, CDR2 LQKENI. The V end was cut by 2 bases, the J end by 4 bases, with 8 bases between. This CDR3 contains 14 residues. The CDR3 here is CASSPAEATGELFF. The CDR3 region has the DNA TGTGCCAGCTCACCAGCGGAAGCCACCGGGGAGCTGTTTTTT.

This rearrangement joins TRBV4-1 to TRBJ1-1, with TRBD1 matching 11 bases. The CDR3 is 16 residues long. V was clipped by 2 bases and J by 4 bases; unmatched bases: 6. Germline loops: CDR1 MGHRA, CDR2 YSYEKL. The DNA for the CDR3 is TGCGCCAGCAGCCAACATGGACAGGGGGCTATCACTGAAGCTTTCTTT. The encoded protein is CASSQHGQGAITEAFF.

The chain couples TRBV6-5 to TRBJ1-5; 9 nucleotides match TRBD1. The CDR3 spans 15 residues. The V gene's germline CDR1 is MNHEY and CDR2 SVGAGI. With V trimmed by 6 bases and J by 1 base, 4 bases remained unmatched. The CDR3, as DNA: TGTGCCAGCAGAAAGGGACAGGGAAGCAATCAGCCCCAGCATTTT. It translates to CASRKGQGSNQPQHF.

V and J are TRBV7-8 and TRBJ1-4, with D maybe TRBD1 (6 bases). V dropped 5 bases and J dropped 3 bases, with 13 bases sitting between them. CDR1 and CDR2 (germline): SGHVS, FQNEAQ. The CDR3 is 15 amino acids. CDR3 in amino acids: CASSPLRGSNEKLFF. CDR3 sequence (DNA): TGTGCCAGCAGCCCGCTGAGGGGGTCTAATGAAAAACTGTTTTTT.

V usage is TRBV6-1 and J usage is TRBJ2-3; the match to TRBD1 covers 11 bases. The germline V gene encodes CDR1 MNHNS and CDR2 SASEGT. V was pared by 2 bases and J by 4 bases, with 5 bases of the junction left unmatched. The CDR3 loop spans 16 amino acids. In nucleotides, the CDR3 is TGTGCCAGCAGTGAAAGGACAGGGGGCGCCCCAGATACGCAGTATTTT. Its translation is CASSERTGGAPDTQYF.

This clone was seen a single time. DNA of the CDR3: TGTGCCAGCAGTTCCATAGCGGGAGCCCCCTACGAGCAGTACTTC. The encoded protein is CASSSIAGAPYEQYF. J is TRBJ2-7 and V is TRBV27; 9 positions agree with TRBD2. Germline V gives CDR1 MNHEY, CDR2 SMNVEV (reference sequence). Unmatched junction bases numbered 6, after V lost 4 bases and J lost 2 bases. CDR3 length: 15 residues.

The chain recombines TRBV27 with TRBJ2-1; 9 bases are a match to TRBD2. The CDR3 length is 15 residues. Germline CDR1 is MNHEY and CDR2 is SMNVEV (reference sequence). The trim removed 2 bases at V and 4 bases at J, leaving 3 bases unmatched. In DNA form, the CDR3 reads TGTGCCAGCAGTTTAGGGCGGGAGGGGTACAATGAGCAGTTCTTC. Its translation: CASSLGREGYNEQFF.

The V and J genes are TRBV5-1 and TRBJ2-3; TRBD2 aligns across 8 bases. The CDR3 loop spans 15 amino acids. CDR1 is SGHRS and CDR2 is YFSETQ in the germline V gene. Trimming removed 4 bases from V and 0 bases from J; junction bases left unmatched: 4. DNA for the CDR3: TGCGCCAGCAGCGGCGGGGGGCTGAGCACAGATACGCAGTATTTT. Translating gives CASSGGGLSTDTQYF.

The DNA of the CDR3 is TGCGCCAGCAGCCAAGTTGGGACAGGGTCTAATGAAAAACTGTTTTTT. This gives the protein CASSQVGTGSNEKLFF. The rearrangement joins TRBV4-3 to TRBJ1-4; TRBD1 agrees at 9 bases. J gave up 3 bases and V 1 base, and 3 bases lay outside the gene matches. The CDR3 extends over 16 amino acids. The germline gives CDR1 LGHNA, CDR2 YSLEER.

This chain connects TRBV7-3 to TRBJ2-3; 9 nucleotides align to TRBD1. CDR3 length: 16 amino acids. The ends lost 5 bases at V and 1 base at J; junction bases unmatched: 7. From germline, CDR1 is SGHTA and CDR2 FQGTGA. The CDR3 nucleotides read TGTGCCAGCAGCATAGGACAGGGGCCCCGCACAGATACGCAGTATTTT. Amino acids: CASSIGQGPRTDTQYF.

V and J are TRBV5-4 and TRBJ1-6, with no clear D. The CDR3 contains 15 residues. V was pared by 1 base and J by 5 bases, with 10 bases between. Germline CDR1 and CDR2: SGHNT and YYREEE (reference sequence). For the CDR3, the DNA is TGTGCCAGCAGCTTGCTGGTGGAGGATAATTCACCCCTCCACTTT. Amino acids: CASSLLVEDNSPLHF.

The chain carries TRBV7-2 and TRBJ1-5; weak D call: TRBD1 (5 bases). Trimming took 1 base from V and 4 from J, leaving 11 bases between them. The CDR3 is 15 amino acids. Germline V lookup: CDR1 SGHTA, CDR2 FQGNSA. The CDR3 bases are TGTGCCAGCAGCTTAGGTCAACGGACAAATCAGCCCCAGCATTTT. This gives the protein CASSLGQRTNQPQHF.

The chain joins TRBV14 to TRBJ1-3; 10 bases line up with TRBD1. Germline CDR1 is SGHDN and CDR2 is FVKESK. The V and J ends lost 3 bases and 0 bases, in that order; junction bases with no gene match: 11. CDR3 length: 19 residues. In nucleotides, the CDR3 is TGTGCCAGCAGCCAGATAACCCCGGGACAGGGGACCTCTGGAAACACCATATATTTT. Its protein is CASSQITPGQGTSGNTIYF.

This clone showed up just once. Here the CDR3 DNA reads TGTGCCAGAAGCTGGGCGGCTAGCGGGACCCCTTGTGTGTTCAATGAGCAGTTCTTC. Translating it yields CARSWAASGTPCVFNEQFF. The rearrangement links TRBV5-3 to TRBJ2-1; TRBD2 agrees at 9 bases. TRBV5-3 is known as an ORF, though its function is uncertain. The V and J ends lost 3 bases and 6 bases, in that order; junction bases with no gene match: 19. The length of the CDR3 is 19 residues.

The chain uses TRBV19 and TRBJ2-6, with a possible D match to TRBD1 (5 bases). CDR3 length equals 15 residues. CDR1 and CDR2 (germline): LNHDA, SQIVND (reference sequence). Trimming left V 3 bases short and J 2 bases short, with 8 bases between. CDR3 amino acids: CASSMEGAGANVLTF. As DNA, the CDR3 is TGTGCCAGTAGTATGGAAGGGGCTGGGGCCAACGTCCTGACTTTC. Supplemented by reference TRBV19 and TRBJ2-6, the full variable domain reads DGGITQSPKYLFRKEGQNVTLSCEQNLNHDAMYWYRQDPGQGLRLIYYSQIVNDFQKGDIAEGYSVSREKKESFPLTVTSAQKNPTAFYLCASSMEGAGANVLTFGAGSRLTVL.

This clone was picked up a small number of times. The chain carries TRBV7-8 and TRBJ2-2, with D possibly TRBD1 on 5 matching bases. This CDR3 has 17 residues. The germline V gene encodes CDR1 SGHVS and CDR2 FQNEAQ. Trimming removed 0 bases from V and 6 bases from J, with 17 bases in between. The CDR3 DNA sequence: TGTGCCAGCAGCTTAGCCGTCAGGGCGAATCGGTCCGGGGAGCTGTTTTTT. Translating gives CASSLAVRANRSGELFF.